Listed below are T cell receptor beta chains from one sample, sequenced in a study of T cell responses to AZD1222 COVID-19 vaccine. Clones were sequenced by immunoSEQ multiplex PCR, and TCRdb holds only the in-frame ones, with some missing. The repertoire holds roughly 180,000 clones, with 94% as singletons. This specimen was peripheral blood, taken 28 days after the second AZD1222 dose. The receptor set was obtained from an adult who received the AZD1222 COVID-19 vaccine. Each CDR3 is given with its conserved first and last residue. A D gene is named only where the DNA matches it firmly. Size tells how often a clone was seen (once, few, many) or the class of an expanded clone, and some rows leave it out.

d_call | j_call | v_call | clone_size | cdr3_aa | cdr3_nt
TRBD2 | TRBJ2-1 | TRBV2 | NA | CASATLAGGALYEQFF | TGTGCCAGCGCCACCTTAGCGGGGGGAGCGCTGTATGAGCAGTTCTTC
NA | TRBJ1-2 | TRBV12-3/TRBV12-4 | NA | CASSFNNYGYTF | TGTGCCAGCAGTTTTAATAACTATGGCTACACCTTC
NA | TRBJ1-4 | TRBV16 | NA | CASSQFEVNTGAGGFRFF | TGTGCCAGCAGCCAATTTGAGGTCAACACAGGTGCCGGTGGATTTCGGTTTTTT
TRBD2 | TRBJ2-1 | TRBV28 | NA | CASSLGRSGTQLYSYNEQFF | TGTGCCAGCAGTTTAGGCCGTAGCGGGACTCAACTTTACTCCTACAATGAGCAGTTCTTC
NA | TRBJ1-5 | TRBV6-4 | once | CASSAIRGQPQHF | TGTGCCAGCAGTGCCATTAGAGGGCAGCCCCAGCATTTT
NA | TRBJ2-7 | TRBV2 | NA | CASSGGKGAYEQYF | TGTGCCAGCAGTGGCGGGAAGGGGGCCTACGAGCAGTACTTC
TRBD1 | TRBJ2-2 | TRBV5-4 | NA | CASSSGQGAHTGELFF | TGTGCCAGCAGCTCCGGACAGGGGGCACACACCGGGGAGCTGTTTTTT
NA | TRBJ1-6 | TRBV7-8 | NA | CASSFRLDNSPLHF | TGTGCCAGCAGCTTTCGCCTAGATAATTCACCCCTCCACTTT
NA | TRBJ1-6 | TRBV7-2 | NA | CASSLDSRESSTLHF | TGTGCCAGCAGCTTAGACTCCAGGGAAAGCAGCACCCTCCACTTT
NA | TRBJ2-7 | TRBV5-1 | NA | CASSPGQTYEQYF | TGCGCCAGCAGCCCTGGACAGACCTACGAGCAGTACTTC
NA | TRBJ1-6 | TRBV27 | NA | CASSSGRYNSPLHF | TGTGCCAGCAGTTCGGGACGGTACAATTCACCCCTCCACTTT
TRBD2 | TRBJ2-2 | TRBV5-1 | NA | CASSDAARGEFTGELFF | TGCGCCAGCAGCGATGCCGCCCGGGGGGAATTCACCGGGGAGCTGTTTTTT
NA | TRBJ2-4 | TRBV6-2/TRBV6-3 | NA | CASSRPPGASLAKNIQYF | TGTGCCAGCAGTCGTCCGCCCGGGGCCTCACTAGCCAAAAACATTCAGTACTTC
TRBD2 | TRBJ2-1 | TRBV30 | NA | CAWEPSGINEQFF | TGTGCCTGGGAACCTAGCGGGATCAATGAGCAGTTCTTC
NA | TRBJ1-2 | TRBV10-3 | NA | CAISETHGYTF | TGTGCCATCAGTGAAACCCATGGCTACACCTTC
NA | TRBJ1-2 | TRBV28 | NA | CASRFFGSAYGYTF | TGTGCCAGTAGGTTTTTTGGATCGGCCTATGGCTACACCTTC
NA | TRBJ2-7 | TRBV7-2 | NA | CASSLNRGPGEQYF | TGTGCCAGCAGCTTAAATCGGGGCCCTGGCGAGCAGTACTTC
NA | TRBJ2-1 | TRBV5-1 | once | CASSSRGEQFF | TGCGCCAGCAGCTCTAGGGGTGAGCAGTTCTTC
NA | TRBJ2-1 | TRBV2 | NA | CASRWNEQFF | TGTGCCAGCAGGTGGAATGAGCAGTTCTTC
TRBD2 | TRBJ2-1 | TRBV7-9 | NA | CASSAGTSSGDEQFF | TGTGCCAGCAGCGCAGGGACTAGCTCAGGGGATGAGCAGTTCTTC
NA | TRBJ1-1 | TRBV18 | NA | CASSLQRMNTEAFF | TGTGCCAGCTCACTCCAGCGGATGAACACTGAAGCTTTCTTT
NA | TRBJ1-1 | TRBV2 | NA | CASSSPGGGTEAFF | TGTGCCAGCAGCTCCCCGGGGGGGGGCACTGAAGCTTTCTTT
NA | TRBJ1-6 | TRBV6-6 | NA | CASSYSIVGQTPLHF | TGTGCCAGCAGTTACTCGATTGTTGGACAGACACCCCTCCACTTT
NA | TRBJ1-1 | TRBV11-3 | NA | CASSPGLRTEAFF | TGTGCCAGCAGCCCCGGACTGAGAACTGAAGCTTTCTTT
NA | TRBJ1-6 | TRBV5-1 | NA | CASSLGATNGSPLHF | TGCGCCAGCAGCTTGGGGGCTACGAACGGTTCACCCCTCCACTTT
NA | TRBJ1-5 | TRBV25-1 | NA | CASSTHRERQPQHF | TGTGCCAGCAGTACTCACAGGGAAAGGCAGCCCCAGCATTTT
TRBD1 | TRBJ2-5 | TRBV11-3 | NA | CASSLEGQGALKTQYF | TGTGCCAGCAGCTTAGAGGGACAGGGGGCTTTGAAGACCCAGTACTTC
TRBD1 | TRBJ2-3 | TRBV7-8 | NA | CASSPRDRWADTQYF | TGTGCCAGCAGCCCAAGGGACAGGTGGGCAGATACGCAGTATTTT
NA | TRBJ1-5 | TRBV3-1/TRBV3-2 | NA | CASSQDLAGHQPQHF | TGTGCCAGCAGCCAAGACCTGGCAGGGCACCAGCCCCAGCATTTT
TRBD2 | TRBJ2-5 | TRBV5-1 | NA | CASSLASGPQETQYF | TGCGCCAGCAGCTTGGCTAGCGGTCCACAAGAGACCCAGTACTTC
NA | TRBJ2-4 | TRBV5-6 | NA | CASSLGEAKNIQYF | TGTGCCAGCAGCCTAGGGGAAGCCAAAAACATTCAGTACTTC
TRBD1 | TRBJ1-1 | TRBV6-5 | NA | CASSGQGVTEAFF | TGTGCCAGCAGCGGACAGGGAGTTACTGAAGCTTTCTTT
NA | TRBJ1-1 | TRBV7-2 | NA | CASSPRPPQAGDTEAFF | TGTGCCAGCAGCCCGAGGCCCCCCCAGGCGGGAGACACTGAAGCTTTCTTT
NA | TRBJ1-5 | TRBV6-6 | NA | CASSQGNQPQHF | TGTGCCAGCTCCCAGGGCAATCAGCCCCAGCATTTT
NA | TRBJ1-1 | TRBV24-1 | NA | CATSDSGNGNTEAFF | TGTGCCACCAGTGATTCCGGCAACGGGAACACTGAAGCTTTCTTT
TRBD2 | TRBJ2-3 | TRBV9 | NA | CASTRSSGFTDTQYF | TGTGCCAGCACTAGGTCTAGCGGATTCACAGATACGCAGTATTTT
NA | TRBJ1-3 | TRBV5-8 | once | CASSFGRYSGNAIYF | TGTGCCAGCAGCTTTGGGCGCTACTCTGGAAACGCCATATATTTT
TRBD2 | TRBJ2-1 | TRBV6-4 | NA | CASSDSPASGGEQFF | TGTGCCAGCAGTGACTCGCCGGCTAGCGGGGGTGAGCAGTTCTTC
NA | TRBJ1-2 | TRBV19 | NA | CASSLRRVYGYTF | TGTGCCAGTAGTTTGAGGCGAGTCTATGGCTACACCTTC
NA | TRBJ1-1 | TRBV2 | NA | CASSTRVNTEAFF | TGTGCCAGCAGTACTCGGGTGAACACTGAAGCTTTCTTT
TRBD1 | TRBJ1-1 | TRBV27 | NA | CASRKPGQGSRYTEAFF | TGTGCCAGCAGAAAACCGGGACAGGGAAGTAGGTACACTGAAGCTTTCTTT
NA | TRBJ2-3 | TRBV5-4 | NA | CASSLDGTPSRDTQYF | TGTGCCAGCAGCTTGGATGGGACTCCCTCGCGTGATACGCAGTATTTT
NA | TRBJ2-2 | TRBV3-1/TRBV3-2 | NA | CASSQGYFGDVNTGELFF | TGTGCCAGCAGCCAAGGCTATTTCGGGGATGTCAACACCGGGGAGCTGTTTTTT
NA | TRBJ2-7 | TRBV12-3/TRBV12-4 | few | CASSRNRGYEQYF | TGTGCCAGCAGTCGGAATAGGGGGTACGAGCAGTACTTC
TRBD1 | TRBJ2-1 | TRBV18 | once | CASSPEGAHEQFF | TGTGCCAGCTCACCAGAGGGGGCGCATGAGCAGTTCTTC
TRBD1 | TRBJ1-1 | TRBV9 | NA | CASSVGGQTEAFF | TGTGCCAGCAGCGTAGGGGGACAGACTGAAGCTTTCTTT
TRBD1 | TRBJ1-1 | TRBV5-8 | NA | CASSLGGGGTEAFF | TGTGCCAGCAGCCTAGGGGGCGGTGGCACTGAAGCTTTCTTT
NA | TRBJ1-5 | TRBV28 | NA | CASSFNQPQHF | TGTGCCAGCAGTTTCAATCAGCCCCAGCATTTT
TRBD1 | TRBJ2-1 | TRBV24-1 | NA | CATSGQGNSHEQFF | TGTGCCACCAGTGGACAGGGGAATTCCCATGAGCAGTTCTTC
NA | TRBJ1-2 | TRBV7-2 | NA | CASSPGPGDNYGYTF | TGTGCCAGCAGCCCGGGGCCAGGGGATAACTATGGCTACACCTTC
NA | TRBJ2-7 | TRBV15 | NA | CATSLPGTGEAYEQYF | TGTGCCACCAGCCTGCCTGGGACGGGGGAGGCCTACGAGCAGTACTTC
NA | TRBJ1-1 | TRBV7-2 | NA | CASSTVGVATEAFF | TGTGCCAGCAGTACAGTCGGGGTGGCCACTGAAGCTTTCTTT
TRBD2 | TRBJ2-5 | TRBV9 | NA | CASSELTSGSAIETQYF | TGTGCCAGCAGCGAGCTGACTAGCGGGAGTGCGATAGAGACCCAGTACTTC